This TCR beta chain was recorded in a study of T cells in Graves' hyperthyroidism and ophthalmopathy. The V and J ends lost 3 bases and 7 bases respectively, with 19 bases between them. CDR3 size: 14 residues. Germline V CDR1 and CDR2: DFQATT, SNEGSKA (reference sequence). Amplified TCR beta CDR3 regions came from RNA transcripts. During a first-round RT-PCR of the TCR CDR3, the HTBI primer set was used. TCRdb processed the multiplex PCR reads anew with MiXCR; each CDR3 protein has one entry. The sample lists 700,000 to 950,000 distinct CDR3 sequences; under 45% were seen once. The clonotype comes from a woman between 35 and 50 years old with Graves' hyperthyroidism. The chain recombines TRBV20-1 with TRBJ2-7; D may be TRBD1 (5 bases). The sample taken for sequencing was blood. In DNA form, the CDR3 reads TGCAGTGCTAGGAACCAGGGTGGCACCGGGGAGCAGTACTTC. Protein product: CSARNQGGTGEQYF.